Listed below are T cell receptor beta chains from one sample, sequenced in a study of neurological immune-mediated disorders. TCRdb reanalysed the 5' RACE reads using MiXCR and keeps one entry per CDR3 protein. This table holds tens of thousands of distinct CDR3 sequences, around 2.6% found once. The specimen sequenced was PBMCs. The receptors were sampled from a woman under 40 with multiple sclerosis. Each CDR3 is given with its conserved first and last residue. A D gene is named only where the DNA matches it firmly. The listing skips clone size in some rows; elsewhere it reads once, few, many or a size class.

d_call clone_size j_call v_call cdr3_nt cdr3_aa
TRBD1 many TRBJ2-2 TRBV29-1 TGCAGCGCCCAAGGGACAGGGAGAACCGGGGAGCTGTTTTTT CSAQGTGRTGELFF
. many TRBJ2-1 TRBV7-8 TGTGCCAGCAGCCCTGGCGTAGCGCACTCCTACAATGAGCAGTTCTTC CASSPGVAHSYNEQFF
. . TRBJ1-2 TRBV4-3 TGCGCCAGCAGCCAAGACTCCTACCCCTATGGCTACACCTTC CASSQDSYPYGYTF
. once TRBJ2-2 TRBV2 TGTGCCAGCAGTGTGGAGCCCGGGGAGCTGTTTTTT CASSVEPGELFF
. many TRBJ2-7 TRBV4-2 TGTGCCAGCAGCCAAGGGAAGGAAGAGCAGTACTTC CASSQGKEEQYF
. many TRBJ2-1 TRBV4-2 TGTGCCAGCAGCCTCAGCAGCGGTGAGCAGTTCTTC CASSLSSGEQFF
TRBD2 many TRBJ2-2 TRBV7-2 TGTGCCAGCAGCCCGGGGGTAGCGGGTACATTAAGTAAAGCGGGGGAGCTGTTTTTT CASSPGVAGTLSKAGELFF
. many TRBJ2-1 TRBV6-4 TGTGCCAGCCCTACTAGCCGACCCTTCTACAATGAGCAGTTCTTC CASPTSRPFYNEQFF
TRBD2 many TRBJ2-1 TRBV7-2 TGTGCCAGCAGCCCACAACTAGCGGGTAACAATGAGCAGTTCTTC CASSPQLAGNNEQFF
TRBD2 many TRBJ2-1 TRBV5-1 TGCGCCAGCAGCTTGGTAGTCGGCCTAGCGGCGGGGAATGAGCAGTTCTTC CASSLVVGLAAGNEQFF
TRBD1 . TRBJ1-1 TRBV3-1 TGTGCCAGTAGCCAATCTTACGACAGGGTGGCTGAAGCTTTCTTT CASSQSYDRVAEAFF
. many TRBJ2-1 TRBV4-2 TGTGCCAGCAGCCAAGTTAACGAGAGGAATGAGCAGTTCTTC CASSQVNERNEQFF
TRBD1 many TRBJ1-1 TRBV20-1 TGCAGTGCTAGTGGGACAGGGGCCCCGACTGAAGCTTTCTTT CSASGTGAPTEAFF
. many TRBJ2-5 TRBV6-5 TGTGCCAGCAGTCGAACAGGAAGCCAAGAGACCCAGTACTTC CASSRTGSQETQYF
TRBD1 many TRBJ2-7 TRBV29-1 TGCAGCGTTGAAGATCGGTCCACCCCGGGACAGGGCTACGAGCAGTACTTC CSVEDRSTPGQGYEQYF
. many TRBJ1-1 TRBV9 TGTGCCAGCAGCGTCCGGCCTAACACTGAAGCTTTCTTT CASSVRPNTEAFF
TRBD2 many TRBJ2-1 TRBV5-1 TGCGCCAGCAGCCCTAGACTAGCGGGAGGGAACAATGAGCAGTTCTTC CASSPRLAGGNNEQFF